The present entry profiles one T cell receptor beta chain with its context. An assay was performed, and its level was deep. Sequenced by immunoSEQ multiplex PCR; TCRdb stores in-frame clones only, minus some. The sample has around 83,000 clones, about 61% seen once. The data were obtained in a study of shared clonotypes between healthy human individuals. Study-level information: Each donor's CD4 naive and CD4 memory cells filled three plates apiece, CD8 naive two, and CD8 memory one.

The clonotype originates from a man aged 30 to 39 in good health. The sequenced sample was memory CD8+ T cells sorted from blood. Noted subset: CD45RO+ cells pooled with CCR7-negative TemRA cells.

In nucleotides, the CDR3 is TGTGCCAGCAGTTACTCGGCGGGAGCGTCTGTCGAGCAGTACTTC. Translating it yields CASSYSAGASVEQYF. The chain links TRBV6-5 to TRBJ2-7; TRBD2 matches at 7 bases. This CDR3 is 15 amino acids long. V lost 0 bases, J lost 6 bases, and 8 bases stayed unmatched. Germline CDR1 reads MNHEY; CDR2 reads SVGAGI.